What follows describes a single T cell receptor beta chain. Its target is not known. The table came from immunoSEQ multiplex PCR; TCRdb's copy has only in-frame clones and leaves some out. The sample lists nearly 1 million clones, about 80% seen once, with over 1.3% in the top ten. The V segment lost 2 bases and the J segment 0 bases; nucleotides outside the gene matches: 15. CDR1 and CDR2 (germline): MNHNS, SASEGT. This CDR3 comprises 20 residues. These data are taken from a study of shared clonotypes between healthy human individuals. Overall study findings and caveats: Clonotype sharing across a few donors was observed for about 4.8% of naive CD4 clonotypes. Larger estimated richness was generally recorded for naive subsets relative to memory subsets.

The sequenced material came from memory CD4+ T cells sorted from blood. Documented subset: CD45RA-negative fraction. The V and J genes are TRBV6-1 and TRBJ2-4; TRBD2 matches at 8 bases. This receptor was taken from a young man in good health. The CDR3 is CASSESRGTSGKLAKNIQYF. As DNA, the CDR3 is TGTGCCAGCAGTGAAAGCCGGGGAACTAGCGGTAAGCTAGCCAAAAACATTCAGTACTTC.